This T cell receptor beta chain appears in the sequencing data of a study of cytomegalovirus exposure and HLA in healthy donors. Both 60 Vbeta primers and 13 Jbeta primers went into the PCR. The protocol was immunoSEQ multiplex PCR, while the TCRdb copy is restricted to in-frame clones and leaves out a portion. The data show some 120,000 clones, around three quarters seen once. Trimming shortened V by 9 bases and J by 4 bases, and 10 bases separated the two germline ends. Germline lookup yields CDR1 SNHLY and CDR2 FYNNEI. There are 11 residues in the CDR3. The origin of this receptor is a man between 40 and 49 years old in good health and CMV-seropositive. The chain employs TRBV2 and TRBJ2-7; D not resolved. Sequenced: PBMCs. The CDR3 loop reads CASSTTYEQYF. The CDR3 nucleotides read TGTGCCAGTTCGACGACATACGAGCAGTACTTC.